This T cell receptor (beta chain) was captured in a study of cytomegalovirus exposure and HLA in healthy donors. Findings of the study overall: Sequencing had likely introduced a cluster of highly shared sequence variants as an artifact. Diagnosis of cytomegalovirus status made by the classifier reportedly showed high specificity and sensitivity. Presence/absence analyses assumed roughly uniform sequencing depth across donors, which may not hold. Some TCR beta chains (roughly 150 of them) were listed as cytomegalovirus-associated.

The PCR contained 60 Vbeta and 13 Jbeta primers. Only in-frame clones appear in the TCRdb table, and some are missing; sequencing was by immunoSEQ multiplex PCR. The sample totals 20,000 to 25,000 clones. As to this clone: What it binds is not known.

The sample taken for sequencing was PBMCs. The source is a male donor in good health and CMV-seropositive.

This CDR3 reads CASSLEQGYEQYF. CDR3 bases: TGTGCCAGCAGCTTAGAACAGGGCTACGAGCAGTACTTC. The chain carries TRBV11-3 and TRBJ2-7; D is possibly TRBD1 (6 bases). With 0 bases removed from V and 3 bases from J, the gap between germline ends came to 6 bases. CDR1 SGHNT and CDR2 YENEEA come from the germline V gene. The CDR3 extends over 13 amino acids.